The rows below give T cell receptor beta chains drawn from one sample of a study of early T cells in non-severe SARS-CoV-2 infection. TCRdb fed the 5' RACE reads into MiXCR, producing one record per CDR3 protein. The data hold around 30,000 distinct CDR3 sequences, with about 10% observed a single time. The source material was whole blood. These receptors were obtained from an adult who was a healthcare worker with PCR-confirmed SARS-CoV-2 infection or an uninfected control (not recorded which). CDR3s include the opening cysteine and the closing phenylalanine or tryptophan. D genes are given only for firm matches. Clone sizes are given selectively: once, few, many, or a class where the clone is expanded.

clone_size	j_call	d_call	v_call	cdr3_nt	cdr3_aa
many	TRBJ2-7	NA	TRBV6-5	TGTGCCAGCAGTTACTCGCCAGGGACCTACGAGCAGTACTTC	CASSYSPGTYEQYF
many	TRBJ1-6	TRBD1	TRBV10-2	TGCGCCAGCAGTGAGACAGGGGGCGTTTATTCACCCCTCCACTTT	CASSETGGVYSPLHF
many	TRBJ1-1	NA	TRBV11-3	TGTGCCAGCAGCCCCCGAAGGGCCCTGAACACTGAAGCTTTCTTT	CASSPRRALNTEAFF
many	TRBJ1-1	NA	TRBV7-6	TGTGCCAGCAGCTTAGAACAGACGGGGACTGAAGCTTTCTTT	CASSLEQTGTEAFF
many	TRBJ2-1	TRBD1	TRBV5-4	TGTGCCAGCAGCTCCCGGGACAGGGGTCGGTACAATGAGCAGTTCTTC	CASSSRDRGRYNEQFF
many	TRBJ2-1	TRBD2	TRBV19	TGTGCCAGTAGTGCCGGGACTAGCGGCGACAATGAGCAGTTCTTC	CASSAGTSGDNEQFF
NA	TRBJ1-5	TRBD1	TRBV2	TGTGCCAGCAGGGCAGGGACAGAGCATCAGCCCCAGCATTTT	CASRAGTEHQPQHF
many	TRBJ2-1	NA	TRBV12-5	TGTGCTAGTGGTTCCCCGGGCGGTTTCGGCTACAATGAGCAGTTCTTC	CASGSPGGFGYNEQFF
many	TRBJ2-5	NA	TRBV5-6	TGTGCCAGCAGCTTCGTTGCTCAATTAGGCGGGGTAGGAGAGACCCAGTACTTC	CASSFVAQLGGVGETQYF
many	TRBJ1-1	TRBD1	TRBV6-1	TGTGCCAGTGGACAGGGATTAAGAGCTTTCTTT	CASGQGLRAFF
many	TRBJ2-1	NA	TRBV7-2	TGTGCCAGCAGCGTAGGCTATCGTAACAATGAGCAGTTCTTC	CASSVGYRNNEQFF
few	TRBJ2-7	NA	TRBV4-3	TGCGCCAGCAGCCAAGAGGGGTTTGAGGCCTACGAGCAGTACTTC	CASSQEGFEAYEQYF
NA	TRBJ1-1	NA	TRBV12-3/TRBV12-4	TGTGCCAGCGGATCACAGAACACTGAAGCTTTCTTT	CASGSQNTEAFF
NA	TRBJ2-5	TRBD1	TRBV29-1	TGCAGCGTTCGGACAGGGACCGAGACCCAGTACTTC	CSVRTGTETQYF
many	TRBJ2-7	NA	TRBV11-3	TGTGCCAGCAGCTTATATCTCCGCGAGGCCTACGAGCAGTACTTC	CASSLYLREAYEQYF
many	TRBJ1-1	NA	TRBV5-1	TGCGCCAGCAGGAACATGAACACTGAAGCTTTCTTT	CASRNMNTEAFF
NA	TRBJ2-3	TRBD2	TRBV9	TGTGCCAGCAGCATCGGGACTAGGCAAGATACGCAGTATTTT	CASSIGTRQDTQYF
few	TRBJ1-5	NA	TRBV12-3/TRBV12-4	TGTGCCAGCAGTTCGACGGACAATCAGCCCCAGCATTTT	CASSSTDNQPQHF
few	TRBJ1-1	NA	TRBV7-2	TGTGCCAGCAGCTTAGTTCAGGGCTCTGAAGCTTTCTTT	CASSLVQGSEAFF
many	TRBJ1-5	NA	TRBV6-1	TGTGCCAGCAGTGAGAGGTGGGGGGGACAGCCCCAGCATTTT	CASSERWGGQPQHF
NA	TRBJ1-5	NA	TRBV7-3	TGTGCCAGCAGCTGGGGTAGCAATCAGCCCCAGCATTTT	CASSWGSNQPQHF
many	TRBJ2-5	NA	TRBV5-4	TGTGCCAGCAGCTTGATGGGGCAAGAGACCCAGTACTTC	CASSLMGQETQYF
NA	TRBJ1-2	TRBD1	TRBV6-2/TRBV6-3	TGTGCCAGCAGTCAAGACAGGGGGACGAATGGCTACACCTTC	CASSQDRGTNGYTF
many	TRBJ2-3	TRBD2	TRBV9	TGTGCCAGCAGCGCGTCAAGGGAGCGGGGGCCGGAGAGAGATACGCAGTATTTT	CASSASRERGPERDTQYF
NA	TRBJ2-3	NA	TRBV11-3	TGTGCCAGCAGCTTAGGATTTGCCAGTTTCGGTACGCAGTATTTT	CASSLGFASFGTQYF
NA	TRBJ2-3	NA	TRBV28	TGTGCCTTTGGGGGGGGCGTATTCACAGATACGCAGTATTTT	CAFGGGVFTDTQYF
many	TRBJ2-5	TRBD2	TRBV20-1	TGCAGTGCTAGAGTTCTAGCGGGGGCCTCAGCAGAGACCCAGTACTTC	CSARVLAGASAETQYF
many	TRBJ1-5	NA	TRBV12-3/TRBV12-4	TGTGCCAGCAGATCCACAGGGAACCAGCCCCAGCATTTT	CASRSTGNQPQHF
many	TRBJ1-5	NA	TRBV19	TGTGCCAGTAGTATAGGAGCACTTCAGCCCCAGCATTTT	CASSIGALQPQHF
NA	TRBJ2-1	TRBD2	TRBV12-3/TRBV12-4	TGTGCCAGCAGTACCGGGGGGACCTCCTACAATGAGCAGTTCTTC	CASSTGGTSYNEQFF
NA	TRBJ1-3	NA	TRBV6-5	TGTGCCAGCAGCCCCCACGGAGGAAACACCATATATTTT	CASSPHGGNTIYF
many	TRBJ1-2	NA	TRBV9	TGTGCCAGCAGCGTAGGAGGGGTCTATGGCTACACCTTC	CASSVGGVYGYTF
many	TRBJ2-7	TRBD1	TRBV2	TGTGCCAGCACCCGGACAGGGAGCGAGCAGTACTTC	CASTRTGSEQYF
many	TRBJ1-6	TRBD1	TRBV7-9	TGTGCCAGCAGCTCCGGACAGGGTTGGGGTTCACCCCTCCACTTT	CASSSGQGWGSPLHF
many	TRBJ1-2	TRBD1	TRBV12-3/TRBV12-4	TGTGCCAGCAGTTTCGACAGGGGGCATTATGGCTACACCTTC	CASSFDRGHYGYTF
NA	TRBJ2-7	TRBD1	TRBV6-5	TGTGCCAGCAGTTCTCCGGGACAGGGGGCGTACGAGCAGTACTTC	CASSSPGQGAYEQYF
NA	TRBJ2-3	NA	TRBV9	TGTGCCAGCAGCGTATCCCAGGATACGCAGTATTTT	CASSVSQDTQYF
many	TRBJ1-6	NA	TRBV18	TGTGCCAGCTCCCCTGGTTGGAATTCACCCCTCCACTTT	CASSPGWNSPLHF
many	TRBJ2-7	NA	TRBV12-3/TRBV12-4	TGTGCCAGCAGCGATCTGGGGGGCGGAAGCTCCTACGAGCAGTACTTC	CASSDLGGGSSYEQYF
NA	TRBJ1-2	TRBD1	TRBV30	TGTGCCTGGAGTGAAGCCGGGACAGGGGATAGCTATGGCTACACCTTC	CAWSEAGTGDSYGYTF
few	TRBJ1-1	TRBD1	TRBV2	TGTGCCAGCAGAAAGGACAGGCTCACTGAAGCTTTCTTT	CASRKDRLTEAFF
NA	TRBJ2-2	TRBD2	TRBV6-5	TGTGCCAGCAGACGGGGGGCGAACACCGGGGAGCTGTTTTTT	CASRRGANTGELFF
NA	TRBJ2-4	NA	TRBV7-2	TGTGCCAGCAGCTTCCCGGCCGTAGCCAAAAACATTCAGTACTTC	CASSFPAVAKNIQYF
NA	TRBJ1-5	NA	TRBV24-1	TGTGCCACCAGTGAGCCGACAGGCTCCCAGCATTTT	CATSEPTGSQHF
many	TRBJ2-1	TRBD1	TRBV9	TGTGCCAGCAGCGCGTCGGGACAGTTTGACAATGAGCAGTTCTTC	CASSASGQFDNEQFF
many	TRBJ2-5	TRBD1	TRBV29-1	TGCAGCGTGGAGGACAGGGTGCAGACCCAGTACTTC	CSVEDRVQTQYF
many	TRBJ1-2	TRBD1	TRBV27	TGTGCCAGCGGGACAGGGTATGGCTACACCTTC	CASGTGYGYTF
many	TRBJ1-3	NA	TRBV7-9	TGTGCCAGCAGCTTTTCCACCATATATTTT	CASSFSTIYF
few	TRBJ1-1	TRBD1	TRBV5-6	TGTGCCAGCAGCGGAGGGACAGGGGATAAGAACACTGAAGCTTTCTTT	CASSGGTGDKNTEAFF
NA	TRBJ1-2	NA	TRBV29-1	TGCAGCGGCTTGCAGGCAGGCTATGGCTACACCTTC	CSGLQAGYGYTF
NA	TRBJ2-5	NA	TRBV12-3/TRBV12-4	TGTGCCAGCAGCCCCGACCGGACGTCCCAGTACTTC	CASSPDRTSQYF
many	TRBJ2-2	NA	TRBV11-2	TGTGCCAGCAGCTGGGGAGCGAACGGCGGGGAGCTGTTTTTT	CASSWGANGGELFF
few	TRBJ1-6	TRBD1	TRBV12-3/TRBV12-4	TGTGCCAGCAGCCCACGGACCGGGACAGGGTCATCTTCACCCCTCCACTTT	CASSPRTGTGSSSPLHF
NA	TRBJ1-5	TRBD1	TRBV3-1	TGTGCCAGCAGCCAGAGGACAGGGAGCAATCAGCCCCAGCATTTT	CASSQRTGSNQPQHF
few	TRBJ2-3	TRBD2	TRBV20-1	TGCAGTGCTAGAAGAACTAGCGGGGGGCGATACACAGATACGCAGTATTTT	CSARRTSGGRYTDTQYF
NA	TRBJ2-3	NA	TRBV11-3	TGTGCCAGCAGCCCGGGTTCGGATACGCAGTATTTT	CASSPGSDTQYF
NA	TRBJ2-7	NA	TRBV2	TGTGCCAGCTCCCTCTGGGGAACCTACGAGCAGTACTTC	CASSLWGTYEQYF
many	TRBJ1-2	NA	TRBV14	TGTGCCAGCAGCCAGACAAGACAGAGAGTCTATGGCTACACCTTC	CASSQTRQRVYGYTF
NA	TRBJ2-7	TRBD1	TRBV7-2	TGTGCCAGCCGCCCCCCCGGGACAGCTACCTACGAGCAGTACTTC	CASRPPGTATYEQYF